This TCR beta chain stems from a study of metastatic and nonmetastatic thyroid tumors. About the study: For malignant and benign thyroid patients, tumor or nodule tissue and blood were the sources whose repertoires were compared. The study, taken as a whole, reports: Compared with benign nodules, malignant thyroid tumors were reported to have significantly higher TCR beta diversity in both blood and tumor.

With MiXCR, TCRdb called clones anew from the PCR reads. The table includes 42,000 or so clones, over 15% detected once. Thyroid surgery took place with no prior treatment in any patient. This clone was observed a handful of times. What it binds is not known. Germline V CDR1 and CDR2: SGDLS, YYNGEE. V was shortened by 3 bases and J by 1 base, with 2 bases between the two germline ends. The CDR3 runs to 12 residues. The chain carries TRBV9 and TRBJ1-5; D gene unclear. Source material: tumor tissue. This TCR was recovered from a female donor with papillary thyroid cancer or a benign thyroid nodule (not recorded which). Some clones in this sample may be carry-over from other donors' samples. The CDR3, as DNA: TGTGCCAGCAGCGGGAGCAATCAGCCCCAGCATTTT. This encodes CASSGSNQPQHF. The full variable domain, with the rest looked up from reference TRBV9 and TRBJ1-5, is DSGVTQTPKHLITATGQRVTLRCSPRSGDLSVYWYQQSLDQGLQFLIQYYNGEERAKGNILERFSAQQFPDLHSELNLSSLELGDSALYFCASSGSNQPQHFGDGTRLSIL.